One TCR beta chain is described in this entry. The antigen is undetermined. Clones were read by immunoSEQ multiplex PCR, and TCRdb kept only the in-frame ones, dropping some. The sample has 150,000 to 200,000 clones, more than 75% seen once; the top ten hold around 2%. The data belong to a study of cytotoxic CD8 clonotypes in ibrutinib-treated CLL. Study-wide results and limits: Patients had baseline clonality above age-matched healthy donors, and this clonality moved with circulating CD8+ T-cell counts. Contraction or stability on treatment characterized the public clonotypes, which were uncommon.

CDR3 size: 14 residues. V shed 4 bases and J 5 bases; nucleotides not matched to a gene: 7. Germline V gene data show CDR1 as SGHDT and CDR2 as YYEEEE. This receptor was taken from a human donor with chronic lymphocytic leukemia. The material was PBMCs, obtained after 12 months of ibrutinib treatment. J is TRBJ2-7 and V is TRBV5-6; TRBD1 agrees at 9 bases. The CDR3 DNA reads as TGTGCCAGCAGCAAGGACAGGGGTAGACACGAGCAGTACTTC. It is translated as CASSKDRGRHEQYF.